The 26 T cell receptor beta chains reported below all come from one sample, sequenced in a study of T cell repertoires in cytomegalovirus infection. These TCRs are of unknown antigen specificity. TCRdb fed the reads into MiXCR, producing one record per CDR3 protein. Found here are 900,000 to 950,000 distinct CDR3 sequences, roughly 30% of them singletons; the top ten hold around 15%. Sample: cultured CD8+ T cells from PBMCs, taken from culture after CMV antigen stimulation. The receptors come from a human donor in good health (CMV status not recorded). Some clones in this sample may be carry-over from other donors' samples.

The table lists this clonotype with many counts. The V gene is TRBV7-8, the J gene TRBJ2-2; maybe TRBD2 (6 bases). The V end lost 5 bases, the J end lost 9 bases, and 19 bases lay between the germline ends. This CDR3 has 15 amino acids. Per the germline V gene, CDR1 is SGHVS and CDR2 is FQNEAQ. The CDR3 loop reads CASSPATRYPWELFF. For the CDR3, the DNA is TGTGCCAGCAGCCCCGCGACTAGATACCCGTGGGAGCTGTTTTTT.

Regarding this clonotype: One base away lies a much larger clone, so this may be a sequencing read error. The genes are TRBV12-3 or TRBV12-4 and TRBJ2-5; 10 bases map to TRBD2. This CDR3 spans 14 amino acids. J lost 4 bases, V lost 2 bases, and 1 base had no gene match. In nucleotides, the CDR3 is TGTGCCAGCAGTTTAACTAGCGGGGTAGAGACCCAGTACTTC. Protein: CASSLTSGVETQYF.

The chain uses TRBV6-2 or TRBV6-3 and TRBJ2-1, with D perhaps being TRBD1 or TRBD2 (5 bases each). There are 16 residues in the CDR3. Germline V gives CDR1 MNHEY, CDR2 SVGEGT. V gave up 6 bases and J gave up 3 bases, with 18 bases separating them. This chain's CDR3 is CASSLGGGAYYNEQFF. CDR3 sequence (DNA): TGTGCCAGCAGCCTAGGTGGGGGTGCGTACTACAATGAGCAGTTCTTC.

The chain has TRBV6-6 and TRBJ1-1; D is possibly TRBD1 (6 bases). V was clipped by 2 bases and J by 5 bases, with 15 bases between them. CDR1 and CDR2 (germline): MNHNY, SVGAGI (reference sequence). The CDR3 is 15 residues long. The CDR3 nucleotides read TGTGCCAGCAGTTACACGAACAGGGTCGAGACTGAAGCTTTCTTT. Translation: CASSYTNRVETEAFF.

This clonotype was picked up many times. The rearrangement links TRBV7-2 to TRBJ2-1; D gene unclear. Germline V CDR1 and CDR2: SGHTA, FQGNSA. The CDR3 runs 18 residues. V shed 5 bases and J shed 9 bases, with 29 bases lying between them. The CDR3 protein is CASSASTWESPSVAEQFF. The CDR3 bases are TGTGCCAGCAGCGCTAGTACCTGGGAAAGCCCGTCGGTAGCTGAGCAGTTCTTC.

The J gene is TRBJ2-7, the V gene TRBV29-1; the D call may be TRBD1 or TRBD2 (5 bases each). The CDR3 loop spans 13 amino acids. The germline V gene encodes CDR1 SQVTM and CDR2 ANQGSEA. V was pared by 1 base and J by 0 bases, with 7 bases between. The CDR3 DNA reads TGCAGCGTTGAAGGAGGGACCTCCTACGAGCAGTACTTC. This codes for CSVEGGTSYEQYF.

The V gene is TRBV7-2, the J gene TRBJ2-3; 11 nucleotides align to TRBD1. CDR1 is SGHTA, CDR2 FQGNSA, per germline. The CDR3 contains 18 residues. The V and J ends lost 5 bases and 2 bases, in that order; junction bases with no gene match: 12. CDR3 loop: CASSPSPDRGLDTDTQYF. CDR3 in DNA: TGTGCCAGCAGCCCTTCACCGGACAGGGGGCTCGACACAGATACGCAGTATTTT.

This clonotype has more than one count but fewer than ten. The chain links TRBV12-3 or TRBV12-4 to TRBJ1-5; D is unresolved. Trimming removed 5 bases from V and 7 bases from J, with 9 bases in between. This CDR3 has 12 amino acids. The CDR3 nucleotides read TGTGCCAGCAGTCCACTGGGGCAGCCCCAGCATTTT. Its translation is CASSPLGQPQHF.

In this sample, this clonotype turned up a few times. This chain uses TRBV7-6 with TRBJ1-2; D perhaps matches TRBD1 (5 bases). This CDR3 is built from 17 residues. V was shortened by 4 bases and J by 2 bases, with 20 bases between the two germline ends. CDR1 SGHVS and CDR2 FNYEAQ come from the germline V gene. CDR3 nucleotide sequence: TGTGCCAGCAGCTCTACTTCCAGGGAGGGAATGAACTATGGCTACACCTTC. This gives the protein CASSSTSREGMNYGYTF.

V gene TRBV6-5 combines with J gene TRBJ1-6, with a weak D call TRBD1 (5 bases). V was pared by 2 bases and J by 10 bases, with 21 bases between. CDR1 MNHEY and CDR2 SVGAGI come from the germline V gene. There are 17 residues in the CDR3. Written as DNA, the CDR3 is TGTGCCAGCAGTTACCCGTCAGGAGAGGGGTTTCAGTCACCCCTCCACTTT. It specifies CASSYPSGEGFQSPLHF.

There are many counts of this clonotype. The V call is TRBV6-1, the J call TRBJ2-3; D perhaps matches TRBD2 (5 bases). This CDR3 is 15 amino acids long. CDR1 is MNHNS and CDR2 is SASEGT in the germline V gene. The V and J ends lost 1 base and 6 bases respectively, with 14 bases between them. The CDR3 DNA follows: TGTGCCAGCAGTGAAGAAGGTAGCCCGGGGGATACGCAGTATTTT. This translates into CASSEEGSPGDTQYF.

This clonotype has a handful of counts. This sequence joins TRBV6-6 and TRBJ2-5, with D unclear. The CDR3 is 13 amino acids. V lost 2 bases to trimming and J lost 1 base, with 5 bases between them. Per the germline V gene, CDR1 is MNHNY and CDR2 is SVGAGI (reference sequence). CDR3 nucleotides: TGTGCCAGCAGTTACAAATTCCAAGAGACCCAGTACTTC. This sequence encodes CASSYKFQETQYF.

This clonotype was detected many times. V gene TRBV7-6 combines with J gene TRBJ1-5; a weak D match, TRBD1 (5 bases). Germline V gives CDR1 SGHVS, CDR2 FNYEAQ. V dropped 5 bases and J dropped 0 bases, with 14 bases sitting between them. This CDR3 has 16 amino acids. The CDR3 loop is CASSPLGGYSNQPQHF. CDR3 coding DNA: TGTGCCAGCAGCCCCTTGGGGGGATATAGCAATCAGCCCCAGCATTTT.

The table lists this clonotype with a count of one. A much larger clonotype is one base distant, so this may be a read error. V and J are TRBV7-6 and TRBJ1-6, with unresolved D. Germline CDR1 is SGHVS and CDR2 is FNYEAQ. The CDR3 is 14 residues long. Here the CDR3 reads CAAKTGSLNLPLHF. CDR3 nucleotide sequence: TGTGCCGCCAAGACGGGTTCCCTTAATTTACCCCTCCACTTT.

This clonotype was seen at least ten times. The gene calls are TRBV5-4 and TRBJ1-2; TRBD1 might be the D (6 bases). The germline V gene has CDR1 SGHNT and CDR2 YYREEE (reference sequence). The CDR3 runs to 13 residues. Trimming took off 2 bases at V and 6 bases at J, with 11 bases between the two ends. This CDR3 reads CASSFTGRNGYTF. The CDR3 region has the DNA TGTGCCAGCAGCTTTACAGGGAGAAATGGCTACACCTTC.

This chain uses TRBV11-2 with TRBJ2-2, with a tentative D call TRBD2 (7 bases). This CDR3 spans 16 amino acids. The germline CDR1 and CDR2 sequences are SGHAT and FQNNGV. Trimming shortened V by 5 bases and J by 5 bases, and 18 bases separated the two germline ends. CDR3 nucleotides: TGTGCCAGCAGCCCCATAGGGGGGGATGGGACCGGGGAGCTGTTTTTT. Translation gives CASSPIGGDGTGELFF.

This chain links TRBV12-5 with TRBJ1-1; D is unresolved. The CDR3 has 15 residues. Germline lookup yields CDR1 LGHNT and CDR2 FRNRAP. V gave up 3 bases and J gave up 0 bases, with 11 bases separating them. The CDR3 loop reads CASGFADTLNTEAFF. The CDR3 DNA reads TGTGCTAGTGGTTTCGCCGACACCTTGAACACTGAAGCTTTCTTT.

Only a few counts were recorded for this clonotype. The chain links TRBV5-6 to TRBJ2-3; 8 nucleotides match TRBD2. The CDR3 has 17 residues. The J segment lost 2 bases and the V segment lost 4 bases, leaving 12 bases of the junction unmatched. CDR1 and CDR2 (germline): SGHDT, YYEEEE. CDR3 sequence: CASSPLTRGGLTDTQYF. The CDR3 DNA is TGTGCCAGCAGCCCCCTGACCCGGGGGGGCCTCACAGATACGCAGTATTTT.

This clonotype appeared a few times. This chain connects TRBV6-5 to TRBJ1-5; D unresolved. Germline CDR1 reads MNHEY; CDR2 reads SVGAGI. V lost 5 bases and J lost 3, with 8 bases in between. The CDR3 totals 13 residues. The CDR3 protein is CASSPSNNQPQHF. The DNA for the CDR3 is TGTGCCAGCAGTCCCAGCAACAATCAGCCCCAGCATTTT.

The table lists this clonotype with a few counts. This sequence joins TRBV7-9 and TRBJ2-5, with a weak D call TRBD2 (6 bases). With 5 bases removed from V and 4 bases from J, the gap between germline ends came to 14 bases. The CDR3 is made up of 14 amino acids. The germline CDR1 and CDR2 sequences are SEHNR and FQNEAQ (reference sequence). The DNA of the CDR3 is TGTGCCAGCAGCGCCCAGCGGGCCCCAGAGACCCAGTACTTC. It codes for CASSAQRAPETQYF.

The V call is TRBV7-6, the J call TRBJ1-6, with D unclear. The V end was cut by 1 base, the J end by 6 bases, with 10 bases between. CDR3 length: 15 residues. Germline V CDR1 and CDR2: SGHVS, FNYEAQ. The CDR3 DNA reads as TGTGCCAGCAGCTTAGAGTCAGGCGGTAATTCACCCCTCCACTTT. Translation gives CASSLESGGNSPLHF.

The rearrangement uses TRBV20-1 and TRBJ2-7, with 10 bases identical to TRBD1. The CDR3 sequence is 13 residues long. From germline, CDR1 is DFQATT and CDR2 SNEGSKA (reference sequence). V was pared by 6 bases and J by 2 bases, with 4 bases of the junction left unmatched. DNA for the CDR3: TGCAGTGCCCGGACAGGGGGGGCCTACGAGCAGTACGTC. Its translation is CSARTGGAYEQYV.

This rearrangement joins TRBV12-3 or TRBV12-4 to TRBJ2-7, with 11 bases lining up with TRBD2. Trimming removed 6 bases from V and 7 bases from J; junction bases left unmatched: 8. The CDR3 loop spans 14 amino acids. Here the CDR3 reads CASSASGGPKEQYV. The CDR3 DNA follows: TGTGCCAGCAGCGCTAGCGGGGGGCCGAAGGAGCAGTACGTC.

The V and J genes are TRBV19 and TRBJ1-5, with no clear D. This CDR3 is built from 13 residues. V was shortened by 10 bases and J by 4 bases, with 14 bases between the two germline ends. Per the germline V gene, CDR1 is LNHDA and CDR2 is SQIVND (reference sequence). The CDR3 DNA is TGTGCCACCAACGGCTGGTTGAATCAGCCCCAGCATTTT. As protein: CATNGWLNQPQHF.

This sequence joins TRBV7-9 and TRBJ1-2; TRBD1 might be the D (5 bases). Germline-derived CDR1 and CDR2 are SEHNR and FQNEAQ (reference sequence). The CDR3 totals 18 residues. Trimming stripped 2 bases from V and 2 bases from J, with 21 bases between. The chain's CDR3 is CASSLNTRESHMNYGYTF. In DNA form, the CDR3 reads TGTGCCAGCAGCTTAAATACCAGGGAGTCCCATATGAACTATGGCTACACCTTC.

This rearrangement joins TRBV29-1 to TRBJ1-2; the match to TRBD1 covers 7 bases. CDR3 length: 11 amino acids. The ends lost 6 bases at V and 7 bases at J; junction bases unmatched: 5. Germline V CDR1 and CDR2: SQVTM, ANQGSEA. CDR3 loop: CSVEGAAGYTF. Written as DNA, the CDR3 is TGCAGCGTGGAGGGGGCGGCTGGCTACACCTTC. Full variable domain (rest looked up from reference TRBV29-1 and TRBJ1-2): SAVISQKPSRDICQRGTSLTIQCQVDSQVTMMFWYRQQPGQSLTLIATANQGSEATYESGFVIDKFPISRPNLTFSTLTVSNMSPEDSSIYLCSVEGAAGYTFGSGTRLTVV.